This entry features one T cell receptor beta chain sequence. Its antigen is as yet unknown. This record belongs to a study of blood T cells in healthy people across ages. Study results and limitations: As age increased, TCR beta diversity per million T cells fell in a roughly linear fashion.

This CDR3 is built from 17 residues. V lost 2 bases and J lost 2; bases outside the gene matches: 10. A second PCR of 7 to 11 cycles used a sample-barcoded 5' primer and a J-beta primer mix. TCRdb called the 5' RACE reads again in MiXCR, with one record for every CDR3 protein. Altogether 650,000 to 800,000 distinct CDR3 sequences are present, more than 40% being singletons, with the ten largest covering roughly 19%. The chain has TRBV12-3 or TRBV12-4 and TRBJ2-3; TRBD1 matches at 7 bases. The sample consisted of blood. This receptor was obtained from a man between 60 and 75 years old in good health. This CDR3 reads CASSLLTVQGSTDTQYF. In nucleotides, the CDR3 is TGTGCCAGCAGTTTACTTACGGTACAGGGGTCCACAGATACGCAGTATTTT.